A selection of T cell receptor beta chains follows, all from one sample in a study of cytomegalovirus exposure and HLA in healthy donors. Profiling relied on immunoSEQ multiplex PCR, and the TCRdb table lists in-frame clones only, not all of them. This table has more than 150,000 clones, about 88% appearing once. The sequencing input was PBMCs. The receptors come from a girl under two years old in good health and CMV-seronegative. The CDR3 runs from the conserved cysteine through the conserved F or W.

j_call,v_call,cdr3_aa
TRBJ2-2,TRBV10-3,CAIGSSGRANGELFF
TRBJ2-1,TRBV4-1,CASSQDSLPNEQFF
TRBJ2-1,TRBV11-2,CASSPYSGRGGFDEQFF
TRBJ1-2,TRBV4-1,CASSQEGSRGNYGYTF
TRBJ1-3,TRBV6-5,CASSYRGPGNTIYF
TRBJ2-6,TRBV15,CATSREVPGSGANVLTF
TRBJ1-1,TRBV5-1,CASSSTANTEAFF
TRBJ1-6,TRBV7-9,CASSPGTGTGNSPLHF
TRBJ1-5,TRBV9,CASTRAGQPQHF
TRBJ1-5,TRBV6-6,CASSSYSNQPQHF
TRBJ2-7,TRBV5-6,CASSSTDRSITYEQYF
TRBJ2-6,TRBV2,CASRTGEAGANVLTF
TRBJ2-3,TRBV6-4,CASSDQAGATDTQYF
TRBJ1-2,TRBV30,CAWQWTGSGYTF
TRBJ2-3,TRBV13,CASSLGYRVTDTQYF
TRBJ2-1,TRBV6-4,CASSDGGGEQFF
TRBJ2-5,TRBV7-8,CASSLVEIQETQYF
TRBJ2-7,TRBV7-9,CASSQSAGYEQYF
TRBJ2-3,TRBV9,CASSRGGDTQYF
TRBJ2-1,TRBV7-6,CASSGLAGGTYNEQFF
TRBJ1-2,TRBV18,CASSSTGTGGYTF
TRBJ2-3,TRBV9,CASSDRDYGTDTQYF
TRBJ2-7,TRBV5-6,CASSSYGTGDSHEQYF
TRBJ1-5,TRBV19,CASRRQGAAQHF
TRBJ1-4,TRBV7-9,CSSSLSLGGDNEKLFF
TRBJ2-1,TRBV10-3,CAISDLSVVAGVGNEQFF
TRBJ2-5,TRBV5-6,CASSLAAGQVRETQYF
TRBJ2-3,TRBV4-1,CASSQEVAGGPRDTQYF
TRBJ2-5,TRBV6-1,CASSEGGPQETQYF
TRBJ1-6,TRBV13,CASSLGTVSPNSPLHF
TRBJ2-4,TRBV10-1,CASSESGAQNIQYF
NA,TRBV27,CASSFSGGFSYEQYF
TRBJ2-1,TRBV29-1,CSVAYGTGSHNEQFF
TRBJ1-1,TRBV19,CASTTGLDTEAFF
TRBJ1-1,TRBV6-5,CASSPSGMNTEAFF
TRBJ2-1,TRBV9,CASSLRVGGNEQFF
TRBJ2-1,TRBV5-1,CASSLVGERVTYNEQFF
TRBJ2-2,TRBV23-1,CASSLSGGPPGELFF
TRBJ1-5,TRBV6-1,CASSEGWTGNQPQHF
TRBJ2-2,TRBV5-1,CASSLALALNTGELFF
TRBJ2-7,TRBV6-6,CASSYGLVTYEQYF
TRBJ2-1,TRBV5-1,CASRDSGAYNEQFF
TRBJ2-4,TRBV14,CASSQARGNIQYF
TRBJ1-3,TRBV10-3,CAISESTPGQGNTIYF
TRBJ1-3,TRBV6-5,CASRGPDTIYF
TRBJ2-7,TRBV13,CASSLVDRRNYEQYF
TRBJ2-5,TRBV5-4,CASSLGREVSSETQYF
TRBJ1-6,TRBV30,CAWSVPAGNSPLHF
TRBJ2-1,TRBV5-1,CASGTSVGNEQFF
TRBJ2-1,TRBV5-6,CASSLTAGGYEQFF
TRBJ1-1,TRBV27,CASSPQGGTEAFF
TRBJ2-2,TRBV7-2,CASSLDPTRAGDTGELFF
TRBJ2-5,TRBV4-1,CASSPHRTSGFQETQYF
TRBJ2-7,TRBV5-1,CASSFNRGTGGYEQYF
TRBJ2-5,TRBV6-1,CASMVTEAQYF
TRBJ1-2,TRBV4-1,CASSSSTGTYGYTF
TRBJ2-5,TRBV29-1,CSVVRGAGETQYF
TRBJ2-4,TRBV7-9,CASSLGPRQGARNIQYF
TRBJ2-1,TRBV2,CASSGLAASYNEQFF
TRBJ2-7,TRBV18,CASSPGGYEQYF